These T cell receptor beta chains were read from a single sample in a study of Graves' ophthalmopathy and Graves' hyperthyroidism. TCRdb reprocessed the multiplex PCR reads with MiXCR, giving one entry per CDR3 protein. The sample lists approximately 1.2 million distinct CDR3 sequences, about two fifths occurring once. The sequenced material came from peripheral blood or thyroid tissue (not recorded which). The receptors were sampled from an adult man with Graves' hyperthyroidism. CDR3s include the opening cysteine and the closing phenylalanine or tryptophan. Fields, in order: clone size, V gene, D gene, CDR3 protein. A D gene is named only where the DNA matches it firmly. Size is stated for part of the rows, as once, few or many counts, or as a class when the clone is expanded.

many	TRBV7-8	TRBD1	CASSLGSGGYQPQHF
-	TRBV2	TRBD2	CARLAGVTYQETQYF
-	TRBV7-9	-	CASERTLRGEKLFF
many	TRBV2	-	CASTPDGGHQPQHF
many	TRBV9	-	CASSVELGEQETQYF
many	TRBV7-9	-	CASSLVGHRKDYEQYF
-	TRBV20-1	-	CSARDRDQRGYTF
-	TRBV10-3	-	CAPRAGGNTEAFF
-	TRBV25-1	-	CATSLGESTRSSPLHF
many	TRBV29-1	-	CSVPHTGFNESPLHF